This T cell receptor (beta chain) appears in the sequencing data of a study of STAT5B mutations in CD4+ large granular lymphocyte leukemia. Points from the study as a whole: 8/27 top patient clones versus 2/35 control clones were TRBV06-family.

With respect to this clone: Its antigen is as yet unknown.

The method was immunoSEQ multiplex PCR; TCRdb's version includes in-frame clones alone and lacks a portion of them. This sample has 30,000 to 40,000 clones, with around 75% found just once. V was pared by 9 bases and J by 2 bases, with 13 bases between. The germline V gene encodes CDR1 LNHDA and CDR2 SQIVND (reference sequence). The CDR3 has 13 amino acids. Sequencing was carried out using CD4+ T cells from blood buffy coats. The TCR originated in a human donor in good health. The J gene is TRBJ1-2, the V gene TRBV19; a possible D gene is TRBD1 (5 bases). DNA for the CDR3: TGTGCCAGCACACCGGGACGGAACTATGGCTACACCTTC. It encodes CASTPGRNYGYTF. Based on the CDR3 plus reference TRBV19 and TRBJ1-2, the full variable domain is DGGITQSPKYLFRKEGQNVTLSCEQNLNHDAMYWYRQDPGQGLRLIYYSQIVNDFQKGDIAEGYSVSREKKESFPLTVTSAQKNPTAFYLCASTPGRNYGYTFGSGTRLTVV.